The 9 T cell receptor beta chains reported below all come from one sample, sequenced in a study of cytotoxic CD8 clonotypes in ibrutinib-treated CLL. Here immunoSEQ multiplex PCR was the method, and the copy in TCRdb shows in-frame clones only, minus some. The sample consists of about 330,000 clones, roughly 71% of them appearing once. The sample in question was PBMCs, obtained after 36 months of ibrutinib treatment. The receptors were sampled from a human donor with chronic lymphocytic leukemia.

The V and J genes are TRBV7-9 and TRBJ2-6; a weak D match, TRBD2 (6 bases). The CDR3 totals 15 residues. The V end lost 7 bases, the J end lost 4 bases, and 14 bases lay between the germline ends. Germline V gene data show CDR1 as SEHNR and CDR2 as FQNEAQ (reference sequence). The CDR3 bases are TGTGCCAGCACCACCACGCGGGGAGGGGCCAACGTCCTGACTTTC. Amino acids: CASTTTRGGANVLTF.

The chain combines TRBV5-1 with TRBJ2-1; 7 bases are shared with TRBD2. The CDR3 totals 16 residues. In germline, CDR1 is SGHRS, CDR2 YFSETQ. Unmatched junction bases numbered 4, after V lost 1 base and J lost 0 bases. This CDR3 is CASSLRGDYSYNEQFF. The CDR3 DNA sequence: TGCGCCAGCAGCTTGCGGGGGGACTACTCCTACAATGAGCAGTTCTTC.

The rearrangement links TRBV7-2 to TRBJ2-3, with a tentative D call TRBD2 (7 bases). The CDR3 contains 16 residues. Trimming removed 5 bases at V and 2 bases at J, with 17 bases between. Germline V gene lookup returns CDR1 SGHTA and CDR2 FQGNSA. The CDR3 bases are TGTGCCAGCAGCCCCCTATCGGGGGGCCTCACAGATACGCAGTATTTT. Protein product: CASSPLSGGLTDTQYF.

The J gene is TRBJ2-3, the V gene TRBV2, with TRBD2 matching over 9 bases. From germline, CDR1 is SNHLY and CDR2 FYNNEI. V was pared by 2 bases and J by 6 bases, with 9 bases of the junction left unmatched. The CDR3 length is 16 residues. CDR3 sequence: CASSESGTSLSDTQYF. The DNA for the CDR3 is TGTGCCAGCAGTGAAAGCGGGACTAGCCTCTCGGATACGCAGTATTTT.

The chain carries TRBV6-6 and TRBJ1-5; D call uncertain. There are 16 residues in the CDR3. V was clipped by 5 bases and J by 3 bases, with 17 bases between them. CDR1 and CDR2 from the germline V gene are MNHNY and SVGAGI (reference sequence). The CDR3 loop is CASSLVEALFNQPQHF. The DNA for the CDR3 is TGTGCCAGCAGTCTGGTAGAAGCACTATTCAATCAGCCCCAGCATTTT.

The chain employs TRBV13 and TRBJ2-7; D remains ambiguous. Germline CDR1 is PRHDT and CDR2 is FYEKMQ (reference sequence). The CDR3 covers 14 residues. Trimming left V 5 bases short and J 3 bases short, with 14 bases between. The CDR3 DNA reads TGTGCCAGCAGCCGAGGCGGCTTACGCTACGAGCAGTACTTC. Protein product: CASSRGGLRYEQYF. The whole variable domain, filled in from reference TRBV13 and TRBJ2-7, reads AAGVIQSPRHLIKEKRETATLKCYPIPRHDTVYWYQQGPGQDPQFLISFYEKMQSDKGSIPDRFSAQQFSDYHSELNMSSLELGDSALYFCASSRGGLRYEQYFGPGTRLTVT.

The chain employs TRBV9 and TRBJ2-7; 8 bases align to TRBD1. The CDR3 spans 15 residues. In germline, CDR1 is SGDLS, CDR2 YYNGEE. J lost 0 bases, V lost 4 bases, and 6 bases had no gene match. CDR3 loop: CASSLRDRSSYEQYF. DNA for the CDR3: TGTGCCAGCAGCCTCAGGGACAGGAGCTCCTACGAGCAGTACTTC.

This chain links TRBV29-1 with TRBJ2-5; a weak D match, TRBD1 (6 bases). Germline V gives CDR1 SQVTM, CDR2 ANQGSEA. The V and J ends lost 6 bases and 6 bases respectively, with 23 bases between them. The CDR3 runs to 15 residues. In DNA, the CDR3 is TGCAGCGTCCACCCGAGGGGGAGAGGACCAAAGACCCAGTACTTC. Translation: CSVHPRGRGPKTQYF.

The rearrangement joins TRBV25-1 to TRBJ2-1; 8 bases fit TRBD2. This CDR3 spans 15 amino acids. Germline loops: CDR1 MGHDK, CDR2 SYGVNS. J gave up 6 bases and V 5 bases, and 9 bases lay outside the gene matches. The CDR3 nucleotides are TGTGCCAGCAGTTCCACCGGGACTAGGAGCAATGAGCAGTTCTTC. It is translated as CASSSTGTRSNEQFF. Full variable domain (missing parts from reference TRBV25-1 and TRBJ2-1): EADIYQTPRYLVIGTGKKITLECSQTMGHDKMYWYQQDPGMELHLIHYSYGVNSTEKGDLSSESTVSRIRTEHFPLTLESARPSHTSQYLCASSSTGTRSNEQFFGPGTRLTVL.